This T cell receptor beta chain emerged from a study of CD8 T cells in ankylosing spondylitis (dated by TCRdb to 2015 to 2018). Study-level background: T cell receptor beta repertoires were profiled in healthy donors and ankylosing spondylitis patients so that disease-linked TCR variants could be found. The full study cohort comprised 20 to 30 ankylosing spondylitis patients and roughly 110 healthy donors. Peripheral blood was sampled, and synovial fluid was additionally collected from ankylosing spondylitis patients. What the research found in general, with its limitations: A TCR beta motif of about 8 highly homologous amino acid variants appeared characteristic of blood from ankylosing spondylitis patients. A CD8+ phenotype was shown by the disease-linked clones, which were found at relatively low frequencies in peripheral blood. Some motif variants had previously been reported in the synovial fluid and blood of reactive arthritis patients, which suggests shared mechanisms of disease initiation. According to the report, matched synovial fluid samples from ankylosing spondylitis patients were significantly enriched for the disease-linked clones.

The instrument was an Illumina HiSeq 2500. TCR beta libraries were prepared by quantitative 5'-RACE with molecular barcodes. Per the authors' processing: A new computational method based on a probabilistic model of VDJ rearrangement was used to identify disease-linked TCR variants. TCRdb reworked the public reads: Q25 trimming with fastp, MiXCR clone assembly, productive beta chains retained. Every entry covers one CDR3 protein and lists the most common genes and DNA from its rows. What appears here as the V and J calls and clone size reflects TCRdb's work, not the paper's. The table for this sample lists a few hundred thousand distinct CDR3 sequences; 8% of them were counted only once. The ten largest account for approximately 15% of the sample. Relative to germline, V is 0 bases shorter and J is 4 bases shorter, with 18 bases between their ends. Looking up the germline V gene (reference sequence) yields CDR1 DFQATT and CDR2 SNEGSKA. Measured from the cysteine to the phenylalanine, the CDR3 is 16 residues long. The only DNA kept is the CDR3, 48 bases in frame from the first base.

With regard to this clonotype: Its antigen target is currently unknown. Per-base quality was not reported, and no clone a single base away is much larger than it.

Sequenced input: blood, either unsorted or a sorted T cell fraction (not recorded which). This chain is built from TRBV20-1 and TRBJ2-5, and TRBD1 may be the D gene, going by 6 matching bases. The receptor was derived from a male donor with ankylosing spondylitis. In nucleotide form, the sequence is TGCAGTGCTAGAGATCCAGGGGCAGGGGCGGGAGAGACCCAGTACTTC. The encoded protein is CSARDPGAGAGETQYF.